A single T cell receptor beta chain is shown here with its context. This sample was included in a study of cytomegalovirus exposure and HLA in healthy donors. The PCR ran on 60 Vbeta and 13 Jbeta primers. Sequencing used immunoSEQ multiplex PCR; TCRdb keeps in-frame clones, though not all of them. The data hold a few hundred thousand clones, with roughly 91% observed a single time. The clonotype originates from a girl aged 2-10 years in good health and CMV-seronegative. The sequenced sample was PBMCs.

The CDR3 protein is CASSQDRGTDTQYF. The CDR3 nucleotides read TGTGCCAGCAGCCAAGACAGGGGCACAGATACGCAGTATTTT. The chain uses TRBV4-2 and TRBJ2-3, with D possibly matching TRBD1 (5 bases). Germline CDR1 LGHNA, CDR2 YNFKEQ. The CDR3 is 14 residues long. The V end lost 0 bases, the J end lost 1 base, and 5 bases lay between the germline ends.